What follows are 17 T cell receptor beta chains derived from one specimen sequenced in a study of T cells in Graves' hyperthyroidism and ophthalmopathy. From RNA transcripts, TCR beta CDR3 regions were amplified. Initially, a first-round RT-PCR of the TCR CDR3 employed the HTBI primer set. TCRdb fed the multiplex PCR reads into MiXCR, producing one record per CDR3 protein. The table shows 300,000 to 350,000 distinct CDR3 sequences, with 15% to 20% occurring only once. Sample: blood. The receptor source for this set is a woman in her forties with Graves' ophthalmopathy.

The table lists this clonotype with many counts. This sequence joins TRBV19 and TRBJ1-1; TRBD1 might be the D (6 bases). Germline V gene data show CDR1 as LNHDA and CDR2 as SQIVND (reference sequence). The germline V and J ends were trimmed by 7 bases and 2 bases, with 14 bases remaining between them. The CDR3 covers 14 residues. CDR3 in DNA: TGTGCCAGTAATAAGGGGGACCTAAACACTGAAGCTTTCTTT. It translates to CASNKGDLNTEAFF.

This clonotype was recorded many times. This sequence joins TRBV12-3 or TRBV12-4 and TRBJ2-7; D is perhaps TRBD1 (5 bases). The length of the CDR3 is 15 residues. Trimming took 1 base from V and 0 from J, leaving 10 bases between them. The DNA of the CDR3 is TGTGCCAGCAGTTTAGAGGCAGGGAACTCCTACGAGCAGTACTTC. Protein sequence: CASSLEAGNSYEQYF.

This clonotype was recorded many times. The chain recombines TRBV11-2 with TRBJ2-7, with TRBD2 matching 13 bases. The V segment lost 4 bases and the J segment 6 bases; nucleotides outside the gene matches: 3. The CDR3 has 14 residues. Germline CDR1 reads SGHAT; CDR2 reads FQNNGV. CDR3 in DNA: TGTGCCAGCAGCTGGACTAGCGGGAGTTTCGAGCAGTACTTC. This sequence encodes CASSWTSGSFEQYF.

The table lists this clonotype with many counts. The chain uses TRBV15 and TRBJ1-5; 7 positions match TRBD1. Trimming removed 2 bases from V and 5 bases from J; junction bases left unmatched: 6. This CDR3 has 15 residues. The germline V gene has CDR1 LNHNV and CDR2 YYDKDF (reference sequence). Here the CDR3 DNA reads TGTGCCACCAGCAGACACAGGGGAGTTGATCAGCCCCAGCATTTT. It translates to CATSRHRGVDQPQHF.

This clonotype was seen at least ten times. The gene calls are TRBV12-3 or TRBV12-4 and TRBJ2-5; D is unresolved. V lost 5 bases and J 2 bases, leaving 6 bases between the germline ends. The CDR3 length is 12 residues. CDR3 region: CASSPLQETQYF. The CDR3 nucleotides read TGTGCCAGCAGTCCCCTTCAAGAGACCCAGTACTTC.

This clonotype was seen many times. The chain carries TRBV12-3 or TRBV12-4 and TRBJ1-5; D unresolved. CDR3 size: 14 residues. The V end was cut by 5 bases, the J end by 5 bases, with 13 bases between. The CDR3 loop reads CASSPGRGDQPQHF. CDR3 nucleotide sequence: TGTGCCAGCAGTCCGGGCCGGGGAGATCAGCCCCAGCATTTT.

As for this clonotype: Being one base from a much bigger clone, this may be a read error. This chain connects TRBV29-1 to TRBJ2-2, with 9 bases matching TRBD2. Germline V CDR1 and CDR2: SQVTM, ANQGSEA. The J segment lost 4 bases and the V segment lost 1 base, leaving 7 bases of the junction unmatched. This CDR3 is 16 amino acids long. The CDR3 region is CSVEGLAAEGTGELFF. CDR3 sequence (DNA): TGCAGCGTTGAAGGACTAGCGGCAGAGGGCACCGGGGAGCTGTTTTTT.

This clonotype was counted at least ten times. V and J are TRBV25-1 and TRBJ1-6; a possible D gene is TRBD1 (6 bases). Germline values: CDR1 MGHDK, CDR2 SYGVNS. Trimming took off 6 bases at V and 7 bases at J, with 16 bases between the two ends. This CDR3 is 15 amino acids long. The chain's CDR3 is CASRKTGRNNSPLHF. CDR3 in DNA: TGTGCCAGCAGAAAGACAGGAAGGAACAATTCACCCCTCCACTTT. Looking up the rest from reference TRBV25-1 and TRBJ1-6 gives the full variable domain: EADIYQTPRYLVIGTGKKITLECSQTMGHDKMYWYQQDPGMELHLIHYSYGVNSTEKGDLSSESTVSRIRTEHFPLTLESARPSHTSQYLCASRKTGRNNSPLHFGNGTRLTVT.

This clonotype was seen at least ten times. The CDR3 nucleotides are TGTGCCAGCACTAATACACTGAGGGCTGAAGCTTTCTTT. Protein sequence: CASTNTLRAEAFF. The chain employs TRBV27 and TRBJ1-1; D remains ambiguous. V was cut by 7 bases and J by 6 bases, with 15 bases left in between. The CDR3 runs 13 residues. Germline loops: CDR1 MNHEY, CDR2 SMNVEV (reference sequence).

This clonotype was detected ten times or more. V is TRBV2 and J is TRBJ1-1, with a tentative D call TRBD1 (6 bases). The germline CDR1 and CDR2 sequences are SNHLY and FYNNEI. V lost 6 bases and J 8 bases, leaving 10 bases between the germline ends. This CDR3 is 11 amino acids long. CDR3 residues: CASRRGVEAFF. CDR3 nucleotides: TGTGCCAGCAGAAGGGGGGTAGAAGCTTTCTTT. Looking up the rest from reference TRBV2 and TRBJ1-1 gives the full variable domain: EPEVTQTPSHQVTQMGQEVILRCVPISNHLYFYWYRQILGQKVEFLVSFYNNEISEKSEIFDDQFSVERPDGSNFTLKIRSTKLEDSAMYFCASRRGVEAFFGQGTRLTVV.

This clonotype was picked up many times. The CDR3 sequence: CASSPDRGSGNTIYF. In DNA, the CDR3 is TGTGCCAGCAGCCCAGACAGGGGTTCAGGAAACACCATATATTTT. The V call is TRBV28, the J call TRBJ1-3; 8 nucleotides align to TRBD1. The junction had 8 bases not matched to a gene; V was cut back by 6 bases and J by 4 bases. This CDR3 spans 15 amino acids. Germline-derived CDR1 and CDR2 are MDHEN and SYDVKM.

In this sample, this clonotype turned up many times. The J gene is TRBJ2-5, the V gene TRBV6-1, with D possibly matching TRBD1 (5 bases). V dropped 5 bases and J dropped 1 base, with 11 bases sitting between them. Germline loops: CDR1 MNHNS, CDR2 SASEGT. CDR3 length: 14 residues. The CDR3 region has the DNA TGTGCCAGCAGTCCCCTGGACATCCAAGAGACCCAGTACTTC. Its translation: CASSPLDIQETQYF.

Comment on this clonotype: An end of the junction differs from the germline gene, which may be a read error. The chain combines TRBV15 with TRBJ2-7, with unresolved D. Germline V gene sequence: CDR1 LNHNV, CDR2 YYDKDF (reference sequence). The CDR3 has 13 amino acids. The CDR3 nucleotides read TGTGCCACCAGCAGGCTGGGCACCTACGAGCAGTGCTTC. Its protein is CATSRLGTYEQCF.

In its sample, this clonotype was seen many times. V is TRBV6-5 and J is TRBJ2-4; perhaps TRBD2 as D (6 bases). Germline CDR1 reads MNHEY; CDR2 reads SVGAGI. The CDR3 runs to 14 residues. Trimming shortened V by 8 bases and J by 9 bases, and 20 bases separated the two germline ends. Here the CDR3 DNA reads TGTGCCAGCCTGGAGGGAACGGGGAGAGTCATTCAGTACTTC. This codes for CASLEGTGRVIQYF.

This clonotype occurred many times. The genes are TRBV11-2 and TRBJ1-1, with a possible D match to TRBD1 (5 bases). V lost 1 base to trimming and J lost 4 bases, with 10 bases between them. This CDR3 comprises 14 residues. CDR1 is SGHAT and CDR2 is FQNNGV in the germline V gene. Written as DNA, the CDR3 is TGTGCCAGCAGCTTAGTAGGGGCTAGCACTGAAGCTTTCTTT. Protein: CASSLVGASTEAFF.

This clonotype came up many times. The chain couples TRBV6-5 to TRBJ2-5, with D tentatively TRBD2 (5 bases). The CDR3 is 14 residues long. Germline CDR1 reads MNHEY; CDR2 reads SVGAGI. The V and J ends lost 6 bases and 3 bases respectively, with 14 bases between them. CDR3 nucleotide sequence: TGTGCCAGCAGCGGACTCACCACAAAAGAGACCCAGTACTTC. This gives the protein CASSGLTTKETQYF.

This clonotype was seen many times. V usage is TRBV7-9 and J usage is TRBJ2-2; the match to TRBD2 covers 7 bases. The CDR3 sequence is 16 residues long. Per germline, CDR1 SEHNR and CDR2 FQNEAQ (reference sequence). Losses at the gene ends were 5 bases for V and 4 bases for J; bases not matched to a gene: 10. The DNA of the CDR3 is TGTGCCAGCAGCCTCCATGCGGGAGTTGCCACCGGGGAGCTGTTTTTT. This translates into CASSLHAGVATGELFF. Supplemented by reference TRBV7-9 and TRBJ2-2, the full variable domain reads DTGVSQNPRHKITKRGQNVTFRCDPISEHNRLYWYRQTLGQGPEFLTYFQNEAQLEKSRLLSDRFSAERPKGSFSTLEIQRTEQGDSAMYLCASSLHAGVATGELFFGEGSRLTVL.